This passage covers 11 T cell receptor beta chains from one sample sequenced in a study of cytomegalovirus exposure and HLA in healthy donors. PCR amplification relied on 60 Vbeta primers (plus 13 Jbeta primers). Sequencing used immunoSEQ multiplex PCR; TCRdb keeps in-frame clones, though not all of them. In the table there are about 110,000 clones, 73% of which are singletons. The sequencing sample was made of PBMCs. The receptors stem from a man in his forties in good health and CMV-seronegative.

The CDR3 here is CATSRDSRGYEQYF. Written as DNA, the CDR3 is TGTGCCACCAGCAGAGACTCCAGGGGATACGAGCAGTACTTC. The chain recombines TRBV15 with TRBJ2-5; tentatively, D is TRBD1 (6 bases). The DNA end is a closer match to TRBJ2-7, so the J assignment may be wrong. Germline CDR1 reads LNHNV; CDR2 reads YYDKDF (reference sequence). The CDR3 runs 14 residues.

The chain has TRBV11-3 and TRBJ2-2; maybe TRBD2 (6 bases). Germline V gives CDR1 SGHNT, CDR2 YENEEA. This CDR3 is built from 16 residues. V lost 1 base and J 2 bases, leaving 11 bases between the germline ends. The CDR3, as DNA: TGTGCCAGCAGCTTAGGAGCGGGCGTAAACACCGGGGAGCTGTTTTTT. It yields the protein CASSLGAGVNTGELFF.

V and J are TRBV6-1 and TRBJ2-1; D possibly corresponds to TRBD2 (5 bases). Germline V gene sequence: CDR1 MNHNS, CDR2 SASEGT. V gave up 4 bases and J gave up 3 bases, with 10 bases separating them. This CDR3 has 14 residues. CDR3 residues: CASSAGSHYNEQFF. The CDR3 coding sequence is TGTGCCAGCAGTGCGGGGTCCCACTACAATGAGCAGTTCTTC.

In this sample, this clone turned up a few times. This chain joins TRBV6-6 and TRBJ2-5; no clear D. The germline CDR1 and CDR2 sequences are MNHNY and SVGAGI (reference sequence). This CDR3 is 13 amino acids long. V shed 2 bases and J shed 6 bases, with 10 bases lying between them. The CDR3, as DNA: TGTGCCAGCAGTTACAACTTCGTCAAGACCCAGTACTTC. It yields the protein CASSYNFVKTQYF.

Here the CDR3 reads CASSLGPGVDQPQHF. The DNA of the CDR3 is TGTGCCAGCAGCTTAGGGCCAGGGGTGGATCAGCCCCAGCATTTT. The chain couples TRBV7-2 to TRBJ1-5; tentatively, D is TRBD1 (6 bases). This CDR3 has 15 residues. Between the trimmed V and J ends, which lost 1 base and 5 bases, there was a span of 12 bases. Germline lookup yields CDR1 SGHTA and CDR2 FQGNSA.

This clone has a single count. The chain couples TRBV2 to TRBJ2-5; D is possibly TRBD1 (6 bases). The germline V gene has CDR1 SNHLY and CDR2 FYNNEI. This CDR3 has 13 residues. Trimming left V 8 bases short and J 4 bases short, with 14 bases between. CDR3 protein: CASRSQGRETQYF. CDR3 in DNA: TGTGCCAGCCGTTCACAGGGACGAGAGACCCAGTACTTC.

Details on this clone: Other DNA sequences in this sample translate to the same CDR3. The chain employs TRBV5-1 and TRBJ2-7; TRBD1 agrees at 8 bases. The trim removed 0 bases at V and 10 bases at J, leaving 15 bases unmatched. This CDR3 has 16 amino acids. Germline values: CDR1 SGHRS, CDR2 YFSETQ. The DNA of the CDR3 is TGCGCCAGCAGCTTGGTAGGCTCTGACAGGGGAAACGGACAGTACTTC. Amino acids: CASSLVGSDRGNGQYF.

The chain couples TRBV5-4 to TRBJ1-1; D might be TRBD1 (5 bases). V was clipped by 3 bases and J by 1 base, with 13 bases between them. The CDR3 contains 15 residues. Germline V gene data show CDR1 as SGHNT and CDR2 as YYREEE (reference sequence). CDR3 protein: CASSSPGGGNTEAFF. The CDR3 region has the DNA TGTGCCAGCAGCTCGCCCGGGGGGGGGAACACTGAAGCTTTCTTT.

The chain employs TRBV9 and TRBJ2-2, with 11 bases that match TRBD2. V trimming: 2 bases; J trimming: 2 bases; junction bases outside the gene matches: 2. The CDR3 has 16 residues. The germline gives CDR1 SGDLS, CDR2 YYNGEE. This chain's CDR3 is CASSVGTSGNTGELFF. The CDR3 nucleotides read TGTGCCAGCAGCGTCGGGACTAGCGGAAACACCGGGGAGCTGTTTTTT.

The J gene is TRBJ1-1, the V gene TRBV7-8; possibly TRBD1 for D (5 bases). V lost 1 base to trimming and J lost 6 bases, with 9 bases between them. The CDR3 runs 13 residues. Germline CDR1 and CDR2: SGHVS and FQNEAQ. CDR3 coding DNA: TGTGCCAGCAGCTTAGACAGGCTCGCTGAAGCTTTCTTT. This translates into CASSLDRLAEAFF.

This clone came up a few times. The rearrangement uses TRBV4-3 and TRBJ2-3, with TRBD2 identical over 9 bases. In germline, CDR1 is LGHNA, CDR2 YSLEER. With V trimmed by 3 bases and J by 2 bases, 6 bases remained unmatched. This CDR3 has 16 residues. The CDR3 nucleotides read TGCGCCAGCAGCCATGGGCGGGGGGGTGTCACAGATACGCAGTATTTT. This codes for CASSHGRGGVTDTQYF.